These 23 T cell receptor beta chains were all obtained from the same sample, sequenced in a study of early T cells in non-severe SARS-CoV-2 infection. TCRdb itself ran the 5' RACE reads through MiXCR, one entry per CDR3 protein. The table has 30,000 to 40,000 distinct CDR3 sequences, 5% to 6% seen once; the top ten hold 7.6%. The sequencing input was whole blood. The receptors originated from an adult who was a healthcare worker with PCR-confirmed SARS-CoV-2 infection or an uninfected control (not recorded which).

This clonotype has ten or more counts. CDR3 DNA sequence: TGTGCCAGCAGCTTGGAACAGGGGAGCACTGAAGCTTTCTTT. Its protein product is CASSLEQGSTEAFF. The gene calls are TRBV5-4 and TRBJ1-1, with 7 bases that match TRBD1. The CDR3 totals 14 residues. Trimming took 0 bases from V and 4 from J; bases not matched to a gene: 3. Germline lookup yields CDR1 SGHNT and CDR2 YYREEE (reference sequence).

This clonotype has at least ten counts. One end of the junction does not line up with germline, which may come from a read error. The chain combines TRBV7-7 with TRBJ1-5, with D unresolved. Germline assignment: CDR1 SSHAT and CDR2 FNYEAQ (reference sequence). This CDR3 has 13 residues. CDR3 amino acids: CASSLSTHQPQHF. For the CDR3, the DNA is TGTGCTAGCAGCTTGAGCACGCATCAGCCCCAGCATTTT.

In its sample, this clonotype was seen many times. The chain couples TRBV20-1 to TRBJ2-4, with a possible D match to TRBD2 (7 bases). Trimming took 3 bases from V and 4 from J, leaving 13 bases between them. CDR1 is DFQATT and CDR2 is SNEGSKA in the germline V gene (reference sequence). The CDR3 loop spans 14 amino acids. CDR3 in amino acids: CSARVEGGKNIQYF. Written as DNA, the CDR3 is TGCAGTGCTAGGGTTGAGGGGGGGAAAAACATTCAGTACTTC.

This clonotype has at least ten counts. The chain has TRBV20-1 and TRBJ1-1, with D perhaps matching TRBD1 (6 bases). V was pared by 0 bases and J by 4 bases, with 12 bases between. Germline V gene data show CDR1 as DFQATT and CDR2 as SNEGSKA (reference sequence). The CDR3 contains 14 residues. CDR3 loop: CSARDSRGGTEAFF. The CDR3 DNA sequence: TGCAGTGCTAGAGATAGCAGGGGTGGCACTGAAGCTTTCTTT.

This clonotype was seen at least ten times. The rearrangement uses TRBV5-6 and TRBJ2-3; a possible D gene is TRBD2 (6 bases). V was shortened by 1 base and J by 4 bases, with 22 bases between the two germline ends. CDR1 and CDR2 (germline): SGHDT, YYEEEE. This CDR3 comprises 18 residues. CDR3 in DNA: TGTGCCAGCAGCTTGCCACTAGCATCCCGAATTCTGGCAGATACGCAGTATTTT. It translates to CASSLPLASRILADTQYF.

At least ten counts were recorded for this clonotype. This chain connects TRBV6-5 to TRBJ2-1; maybe TRBD1 (6 bases). V gave up 5 bases and J gave up 7 bases, with 21 bases separating them. Germline assignment: CDR1 MNHEY and CDR2 SVGAGI. The CDR3 spans 16 residues. The CDR3 spells CASSPRRGTRDNEQFF. The CDR3 DNA is TGTGCCAGCAGTCCCAGAAGGGGGACCCGGGATAATGAGCAGTTCTTC.

This clonotype has a count of ten or more. This chain connects TRBV7-2 to TRBJ1-2, with 7 nucleotides matching TRBD1. CDR1 is SGHTA and CDR2 is FQGNSA in the germline V gene. CDR3 length equals 15 residues. V was clipped by 1 base and J by 1 base; unmatched bases: 3. CDR3 nucleotide sequence: TGTGCCAGCAGCTTAGGGACAGGCCTTAACTATGGCTACACCTTC. This gives the protein CASSLGTGLNYGYTF.

This clonotype was recorded at least ten times. This chain links TRBV30 with TRBJ1-5; D is ambiguous. V was pared by 1 base and J by 0 bases, with 7 bases between. The V gene's germline CDR1 is GTSNPN and CDR2 SVGIG (reference sequence). This CDR3 is built from 14 residues. CDR3: CAWSGEYSNQPQHF. CDR3 sequence (DNA): TGTGCCTGGAGTGGGGAATATAGCAATCAGCCCCAGCATTTT. Looking up the rest from reference TRBV30 and TRBJ1-5 gives the full variable domain: SQTIHQWPATLVQPVGSPLSLECTVEGTSNPNLYWYRQAAGRGLQLLFYSVGIGQISSEVPQNLSASRPQDRQFILSSKKLLLSDSGFYLCAWSGEYSNQPQHFGDGTRLSIL.

This clonotype occurred many times. The chain combines TRBV25-1 with TRBJ1-1, with 10 nucleotides matching TRBD1. V gave up 5 bases and J gave up 5 bases; unmatched junction bases: 5. This CDR3 region has 14 residues. Germline assignment: CDR1 MGHDK and CDR2 SYGVNS. CDR3 in amino acids: CASSPGQGSTEAFF. The CDR3 nucleotides read TGTGCCAGCAGTCCGGGACAGGGGTCGACTGAAGCTTTCTTT.

This clonotype was seen repeatedly, ten times or more. The J gene is TRBJ2-1, the V gene TRBV18, with TRBD1 matching 9 bases. The CDR3 consists of 13 residues. Trimming at V came to 6 bases and at J to 7 bases, leaving 4 bases not matched to a gene. Germline V CDR1 and CDR2: KGHSH, LQKENI. This CDR3 is CASSRQGGNEQFF. Here the CDR3 DNA reads TGTGCCAGCTCCCGACAGGGGGGGAATGAGCAGTTCTTC.

V usage is TRBV7-8 and J usage is TRBJ2-7; D assignment may be TRBD1 or TRBD2 (6 bases each). Germline assignment: CDR1 SGHVS and CDR2 FQNEAQ. CDR3 size: 14 residues. Trimming took 1 base from V and 0 from J, leaving 7 bases between them. The CDR3 DNA is TGTGCCAGCAGCTTAGGGGGGGCCTCCTACGAGCAGTACTTC. Translating gives CASSLGGASYEQYF.

This clonotype appeared a few times. V is TRBV11-3 and J is TRBJ2-1; tentatively, D is TRBD2 (6 bases). CDR3 length: 13 residues. V was trimmed by 6 bases and J by 14 bases, leaving 20 bases between them. Germline V gene data show CDR1 as SGHNT and CDR2 as YENEEA. Written as DNA, the CDR3 is TGTGCCAGCAGTCTAAGGAGGGGCTCCCTGAAGTTCTTC. Translating it yields CASSLRRGSLKFF.

This clonotype appeared many times. This chain connects TRBV12-3 or TRBV12-4 to TRBJ2-2; the D is unclear. The germline V and J ends were trimmed by 3 bases and 8 bases, with 16 bases remaining between them. The CDR3 loop spans 15 amino acids. CDR3 bases: TGTGCCAGCAGTTTTAGAGTGGCGGTCCAAGGGGAGCTGTTTTTT. It codes for CASSFRVAVQGELFF.

This clonotype has a count of ten or more. The chain has TRBV7-6 and TRBJ2-3; TRBD2 agrees at 7 bases. The CDR3 is 16 residues long. Germline values: CDR1 SGHVS, CDR2 FNYEAQ. V gave up 1 base and J gave up 7 bases; unmatched junction bases: 11. CDR3 in DNA: TGTGCCAGCAGCTTAGGTGACGGGGGGATCAGATATACGCAGTATTTT. Protein: CASSLGDGGIRYTQYF.

On this clonotype: A much larger clonotype is one base distant, so this may be a read error. The genes are TRBV6-1 and TRBJ1-5; D remains ambiguous. The CDR3 totals 15 residues. Looked up from germline, CDR1 is MNHNS and CDR2 is SASEGT. CDR3 sequence reads: CASTSRLSSNLPQHF. CDR3 nucleotide sequence: TGTGCCAGCACCTCTCGCCTTTCAAGCAATCTGCCCCAGCATTTT.

The table lists this clonotype with many counts. The chain has TRBV19 and TRBJ1-5; 7 positions match TRBD1. After removal of 4 bases from V and 4 bases from J, the junction contained 4 bases not matched to a gene. From germline, CDR1 is LNHDA and CDR2 SQIVND (reference sequence). This CDR3 has 14 amino acids. The CDR3 region has the DNA TGTGCCAGTAGTACGGGACAGACTAATCAGCCCCAGCATTTT. This codes for CASSTGQTNQPQHF.

This clonotype came up many times. The V gene is TRBV11-2, the J gene TRBJ1-1, with unresolved D. The CDR3 is 13 amino acids. Germline CDR1 reads SGHAT; CDR2 reads FQNNGV. V was shortened by 1 base and J by 6 bases, with 9 bases between the two germline ends. The CDR3 sequence is CASSLASFSEAFF. CDR3 bases: TGTGCCAGCAGCTTAGCTTCCTTCTCTGAAGCTTTCTTT. Combining the CDR3 with reference TRBV11-2 and TRBJ1-1 gives the whole variable domain EAGVAQSPRYKIIEKRQSVAFWCNPISGHATLYWYQQILGQGPKLLIQFQNNGVVDDSQLPKDRFSAERLKGVDSTLKIQPAKLEDSAVYLCASSLASFSEAFFGQGTRLTVV.

This clonotype has a count of ten or more. At one boundary the junction diverges from the germline segment, which might be a read error. The rearrangement uses TRBV12-3 or TRBV12-4 and TRBJ2-1, with 11 bases that match TRBD1. The CDR3 runs to 14 residues. The CDR3 DNA is TGTGCCACCGAGTCGGGACAGGGGGTCAATGAGCAGTTCTTT. Protein: CATESGQGVNEQFF.

The DNA of the CDR3 is TGTGCCAGCAGCTTTAGCGGGAGGGGGCCCTCTGGGGCCAACGTCCTGACTTTC. Protein: CASSFSGRGPSGANVLTF. V usage is TRBV7-2 and J usage is TRBJ2-6; 11 bases map to TRBD2. This CDR3 contains 18 residues. The germline CDR1 and CDR2 sequences are SGHTA and FQGNSA. J lost 0 bases, V lost 3 bases, and 4 bases had no gene match.

Ten or more counts support this clonotype. This chain uses TRBV6-6 with TRBJ1-1; 7 nucleotides agree with TRBD1. V lost 7 bases and J lost 4; bases outside the gene matches: 6. The CDR3 spans 13 residues. Germline values: CDR1 MNHNY, CDR2 SVGAGI (reference sequence). The CDR3 nucleotides read TGTGCCAGCACCACTTCAGGGGGCACTGAAGCTTTCTTT. This translates into CASTTSGGTEAFF.

Ten or more counts support this clonotype. The chain couples TRBV5-1 to TRBJ2-3; a possible D gene is TRBD2 (5 bases). The CDR3 runs to 15 residues. Germline values: CDR1 SGHRS, CDR2 YFSETQ. V was shortened by 0 bases and J by 4 bases, with 12 bases between the two germline ends. This CDR3 is CASSLAGERADTQYF. Written as DNA, the CDR3 is TGCGCCAGCAGCTTGGCCGGGGAGAGGGCAGATACGCAGTATTTT.

This chain joins TRBV29-1 and TRBJ2-1; 7 bases are a match to TRBD1. V lost 6 bases, J lost 0 bases, and 5 bases stayed unmatched. This CDR3 is built from 14 residues. CDR1 and CDR2 from the germline V gene are SQVTM and ANQGSEA. CDR3 sequence (DNA): TGCAGCGTCCCACAGGGGAGCTCCTACAATGAGCAGTTCTTC. This encodes CSVPQGSSYNEQFF.

This clonotype came up many times. The chain uses TRBV2 and TRBJ2-1; 7 bases map to TRBD2. CDR3 length: 16 amino acids. V lost 8 bases to trimming and J lost 0 bases; unmatched junction nucleotides: 10. Germline values: CDR1 SNHLY, CDR2 FYNNEI. This chain's CDR3 is CASRRGSRTSYNEQFF. The CDR3 DNA sequence: TGTGCCAGCCGGCGGGGGAGTCGAACCTCCTACAATGAGCAGTTCTTC.